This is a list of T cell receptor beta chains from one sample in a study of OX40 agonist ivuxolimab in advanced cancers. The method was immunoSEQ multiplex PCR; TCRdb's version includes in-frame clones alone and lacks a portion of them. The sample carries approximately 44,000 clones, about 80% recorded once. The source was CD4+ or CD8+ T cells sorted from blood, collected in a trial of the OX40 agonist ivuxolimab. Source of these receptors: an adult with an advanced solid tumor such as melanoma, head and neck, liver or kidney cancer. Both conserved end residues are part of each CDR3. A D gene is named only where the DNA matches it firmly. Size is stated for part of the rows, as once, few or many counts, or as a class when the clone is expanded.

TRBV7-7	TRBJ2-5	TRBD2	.	TGTGCCAGCAGCCCCGGACTAGCGGGGGAGACCCAGTACTTC	CASSPGLAGETQYF
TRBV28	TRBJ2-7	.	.	TGTGCCAGCAGTCTTCCCGGGTGGGGCCCTGGCTCCTACGAGCAGTACTTC	CASSLPGWGPGSYEQYF
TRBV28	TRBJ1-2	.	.	TGTGCCAGCAGTTTAGGGGGGCGTTATGGCTACACCTTC	CASSLGGRYGYTF
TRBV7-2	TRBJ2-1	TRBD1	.	TGTGCCAGCAGCCGACTAGACAGGGGGCAGGGTGAGCAGTTCTTC	CASSRLDRGQGEQFF
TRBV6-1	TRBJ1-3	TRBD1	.	TGTGCCAGCAGGTGGGGACAGCCGCCAAACACCATATATTTT	CASRWGQPPNTIYF
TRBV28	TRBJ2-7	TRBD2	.	TGTGCCAGCAGTATCCGCGTCTGGGAGGGAGATACCGAGCAGTACTTC	CASSIRVWEGDTEQYF
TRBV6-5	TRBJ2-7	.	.	TGTGCCAGCAGAGGACGGACTTTGTCCTACGAGCAGTACTTC	CASRGRTLSYEQYF
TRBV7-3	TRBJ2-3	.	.	TGTGCCAGCAGCTTCGGGGGCTCAATAGATACGCAGTATTTT	CASSFGGSIDTQYF
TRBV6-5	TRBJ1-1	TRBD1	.	TGTGCCAGCAGTTACTCAGGGACAGGGCACACTGAAGCTTTCTTT	CASSYSGTGHTEAFF
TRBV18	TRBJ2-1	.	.	TGTGCCAGCTCACCACTGATACGGGACACGCGCCTCCACAATGAGCAGTTCTTC	CASSPLIRDTRLHNEQFF
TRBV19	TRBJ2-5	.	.	TGTGCCAGTAGTATCGGCCCAGGATCAGAGACCCAGTACTTC	CASSIGPGSETQYF
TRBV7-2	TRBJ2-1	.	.	TGTGCCAGCACCTTAGCGGTCCTAGACTACAATGAGCAGTTCTTC	CASTLAVLDYNEQFF
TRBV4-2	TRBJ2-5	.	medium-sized	TGTGCCAGCAGCCAAGACCCGGACCAAGAGACCCAGTACTTC	CASSQDPDQETQYF
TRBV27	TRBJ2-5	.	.	TGTGCCAGCAGTAACCTTCAAGAGACCCAGTACTTC	CASSNLQETQYF
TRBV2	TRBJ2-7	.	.	TGTGCCAGCATCCTATTACCGGGACCAGCCTACGAGCAGTACTTC	CASILLPGPAYEQYF
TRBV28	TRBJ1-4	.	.	TGTGCCAGCAGTTTCTCAGCAACTAATGAAAAACTGTTTTTT	CASSFSATNEKLFF
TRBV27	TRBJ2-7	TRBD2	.	TGTGCCAGCAGTTTAAAGTCTAGCGGTGTCTACGAGCAGTACTTC	CASSLKSSGVYEQYF
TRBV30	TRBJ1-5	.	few	TGTGCCTGGGCCAGCCACAATCAGCCCCAGCATTTT	CAWASHNQPQHF
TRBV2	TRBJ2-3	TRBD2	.	TGTGCCAGCAGTGCTTTACTAGCGGAGGATACGCAGTATTTT	CASSALLAEDTQYF
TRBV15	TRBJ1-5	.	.	TGTGCCACCAGCCCGTCTAGGGAGGACAATCAGCCCCAGCATTTT	CATSPSREDNQPQHF
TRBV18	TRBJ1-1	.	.	TGTGCCAGCTCACCACCGGCCAGGGAGAGGTCTGGTGAAGCTTTCTTT	CASSPPARERSGEAFF
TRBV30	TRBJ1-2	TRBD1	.	TGTGCCTGGAGTGTACAGGGGGCTGGAGGCTACACCTTC	CAWSVQGAGGYTF
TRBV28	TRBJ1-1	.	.	TGTGCCAGCACCGCATCCGGGGTTGGGGGTGAAGCTTTCTTT	CASTASGVGGEAFF